This TCR beta chain is drawn from a study of blood T cell repertoires in COVID-19. Overall study context: Collection of acute and convalescent COVID-19 samples took place in the United States, Italy and Spain. Nucleic acid was either cDNA or gDNA, and it came from T cells, B-cell-depleted T cells, or PBMCs.

The V gene's germline CDR1 is SGHTA and CDR2 FQGNSA. V lost 4 bases, J lost 9 bases, and 16 bases lay in between. The CDR3 is 15 amino acids. Source study methods: Cell counts per sample came from amplifying reference gene primers. Produced via immunoSEQ multiplex PCR; TCRdb's table is partial and in-frame only. That table furnishes V, J and clone size, whereas the DNA furnished D and trimming. The data contain hundreds of thousands of clones, about 89% of them seen just once; the ten biggest clones take up more than 1.3%. V is TRBV7-2 and J is TRBJ1-6, with D possibly being TRBD1 (6 bases). The clonotype originates from a woman aged 35 to 49 who had recovered from COVID-19. The sequenced material came from peripheral blood. CDR3 amino acids: CASSSRTVTGSPLHF. In DNA, the CDR3 is TGTGCCAGCAGCTCCAGGACAGTGACAGGTTCACCCCTCCACTTT.